Sequencing of this TCR beta chain was carried out in a study of blood T cell repertoires in COVID-19. The wider study: Sample material is recorded as cDNA or gDNA derived from T cells, B-cell-depleted T cells, or PBMCs.

In the source study's methods: Reference gene primer amplification yielded estimated nucleated cell counts. Measured with immunoSEQ multiplex PCR; TCRdb has only the in-frame clones, and not every one. V and J calls and clone size come straight from that table; D and trimming were deduced from the DNA. The top ten hold about 1.6% of the sample, which has over 250,000 clones, around 86% seen once. The receptor's source is a woman in her thirties or forties who had recovered from COVID-19. Input material: peripheral blood.

CDR3 sequence reads: CASSQDDRRETQYF. For the CDR3, the DNA is TGCGCCAGCAGCCAAGATGACAGACGAGAGACCCAGTACTTC. V and J are TRBV4-1 and TRBJ2-5; a weak D match, TRBD1 (5 bases). CDR1 MGHRA and CDR2 YSYEKL come from the germline V gene. The CDR3 runs to 14 residues. The V end lost 0 bases, the J end lost 4 bases, and 9 bases lay between the germline ends.